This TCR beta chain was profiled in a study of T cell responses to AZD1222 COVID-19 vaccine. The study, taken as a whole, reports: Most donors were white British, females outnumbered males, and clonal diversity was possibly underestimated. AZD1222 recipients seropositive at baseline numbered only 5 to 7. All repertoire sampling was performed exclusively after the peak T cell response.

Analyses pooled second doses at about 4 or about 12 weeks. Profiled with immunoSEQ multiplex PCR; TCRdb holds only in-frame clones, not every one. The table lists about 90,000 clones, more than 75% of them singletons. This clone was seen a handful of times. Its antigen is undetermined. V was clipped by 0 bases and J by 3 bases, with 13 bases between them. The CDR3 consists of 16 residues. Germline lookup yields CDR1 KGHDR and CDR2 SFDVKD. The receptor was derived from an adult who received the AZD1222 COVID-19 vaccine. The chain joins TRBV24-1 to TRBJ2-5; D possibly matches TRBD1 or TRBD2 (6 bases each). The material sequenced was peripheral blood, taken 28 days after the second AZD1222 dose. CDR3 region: CATSDLGRRGEETQYF. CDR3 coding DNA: TGTGCCACCAGTGATTTGGGGCGGAGGGGGGAAGAGACCCAGTACTTC.